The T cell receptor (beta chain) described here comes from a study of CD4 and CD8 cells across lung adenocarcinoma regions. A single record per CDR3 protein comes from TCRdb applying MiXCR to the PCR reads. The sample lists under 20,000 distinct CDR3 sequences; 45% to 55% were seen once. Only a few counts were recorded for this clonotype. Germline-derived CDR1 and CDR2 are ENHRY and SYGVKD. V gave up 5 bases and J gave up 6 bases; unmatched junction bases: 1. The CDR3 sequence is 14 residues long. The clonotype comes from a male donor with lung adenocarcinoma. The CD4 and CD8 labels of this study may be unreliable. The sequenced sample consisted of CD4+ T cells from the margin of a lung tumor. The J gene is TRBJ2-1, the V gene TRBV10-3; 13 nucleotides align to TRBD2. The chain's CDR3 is CAISRTSGGNEQFF. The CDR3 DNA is TGTGCCATCAGTAGGACTAGCGGGGGCAATGAGCAGTTCTTC.